Shown below are 28 T cell receptor beta chains from a single sample sequenced in a study of blood T cell repertoires in COVID-19. Libraries were prepared by immunoSEQ multiplex PCR; TCRdb keeps only in-frame clonotypes and omits some of them. The sample has under 250,000 clones, approximately 80% seen once. The sample consisted of peripheral blood. These TCRs come from a woman aged 18-35 years with acute or convalescent COVID-19.

The V call is TRBV10-3, the J call TRBJ2-1, with TRBD1 identical over 7 bases. The CDR3 runs to 16 residues. V lost 2 bases and J lost 0; bases outside the gene matches: 4. Germline CDR1 ENHRY, CDR2 SYGVKD. CDR3 bases: TGTGCCATCAGTGAGGGGGCAGGGGGCTCCTACAATGAGCAGTTCTTC. Translated, it gives CAISEGAGGSYNEQFF.

V is TRBV2 and J is TRBJ1-4; 9 bases agree with TRBD1. The length of the CDR3 is 14 residues. The V segment lost 5 bases and the J segment 10 bases; nucleotides outside the gene matches: 8. Germline-derived CDR1 and CDR2 are SNHLY and FYNNEI. CDR3 residues: CASSRDRESGKLFF. The DNA for the CDR3 is TGTGCCAGCAGTAGGGACAGGGAGAGTGGAAAACTGTTTTTT.

J is TRBJ1-5 and V is TRBV5-1; D possibly corresponds to TRBD1 (6 bases). The V and J ends lost 0 bases and 4 bases respectively, with 11 bases between them. This CDR3 comprises 15 residues. The germline CDR1 and CDR2 sequences are SGHRS and YFSETQ. CDR3 loop: CASSLDGQINQPQHF. The CDR3 DNA reads TGCGCCAGCAGCTTGGACGGACAGATTAATCAGCCCCAGCATTTT.

This clone has just a few counts. The rearrangement links TRBV19 to TRBJ2-7; possibly TRBD1 for D (7 bases). The CDR3 totals 15 residues. V was shortened by 5 bases and J by 5 bases, with 19 bases between the two germline ends. The germline V gene encodes CDR1 LNHDA and CDR2 SQIVND (reference sequence). The CDR3 coding sequence is TGTGCCAGTAGTGCCGACAGGGACTCGCAGGACGAGCAGTACTTC. Translation gives CASSADRDSQDEQYF.

The V and J genes are TRBV27 and TRBJ1-5; D is perhaps TRBD1 (6 bases). CDR1 and CDR2 from the germline V gene are MNHEY and SMNVEV (reference sequence). Deletions cut 1 base from V and 6 bases from J, with 13 bases between. This CDR3 has 15 residues. CDR3 residues: CASSLFMGAGQPQHF. The CDR3, as DNA: TGTGCCAGCAGTTTATTTATGGGGGCGGGTCAGCCCCAGCATTTT.

Here the CDR3 DNA reads TGTGCCAGCAGTGAAAGCGGCGGTGACTATCAGCCCCAGCATTTT. Its translation: CASSESGGDYQPQHF. The rearrangement uses TRBV6-1 and TRBJ1-5; no reliable D call. Germline V CDR1 and CDR2: MNHNS, SASEGT. The CDR3 sequence is 15 residues long. Trimming left V 2 bases short and J 5 bases short, with 13 bases between.

This chain links TRBV21-1 with TRBJ2-1; the table gives TRBD2 as D, unverified against the DNA. TRBV21-1 is marked as a pseudogene. The CDR3 loop spans 16 amino acids. In nucleotides, the CDR3 is TGTGCCAGCAGCAAAGGTGTCCTGACTGGGTACAATGAGCAGTTCTTC. Protein sequence: CASSKGVLTGYNEQFF.

V gene TRBV4-1 combines with J gene TRBJ2-7; TRBD2 agrees at 13 bases. Germline CDR1 and CDR2: MGHRA and YSYEKL. V shed 1 base, J shed 5 bases, and the junction held 11 bases outside the gene matches. The CDR3 totals 18 residues. The CDR3 region is CASSQAGRPGLAGNEQYF. CDR3 DNA sequence: TGCGCCAGCAGCCAAGCTGGGAGACCGGGACTAGCGGGGAACGAGCAGTACTTC.

This chain uses TRBV12-3 or TRBV12-4 with TRBJ1-1; D is undetermined. Trimming stripped 5 bases from V and 8 bases from J, with 9 bases between. The CDR3 has 11 residues. In DNA, the CDR3 is TGTGCCAGCAGTCCCTGGGAGGAAGCTTTCTTT. Protein sequence: CASSPWEEAFF.

The chain uses TRBV4-3 and TRBJ1-2; possible D gene TRBD1, 5 bases. CDR1 is LGHNA and CDR2 is YSLEER in the germline V gene. The CDR3 loop spans 13 amino acids. V was trimmed by 3 bases and J by 1 base, leaving 6 bases between them. The CDR3 loop reads CASSQQGNYGYTF. The CDR3 nucleotides are TGCGCCAGCAGCCAGCAGGGTAACTATGGCTACACCTTC.

The chain carries TRBV9 and TRBJ2-6; D gene uncertain. Looked up from germline, CDR1 is SGDLS and CDR2 is YYNGEE. CDR3 length equals 16 residues. The V end lost 0 bases, the J end lost 4 bases, and 11 bases lay between the germline ends. CDR3 sequence: CASSVDGSGGANVLTF. CDR3 nucleotides: TGTGCCAGCAGCGTAGACGGGTCTGGAGGGGCCAACGTCCTGACTTTC.

The chain recombines TRBV29-1 with TRBJ2-5; TRBD2 matches at 11 bases. V was pared by 7 bases and J by 5 bases, with 21 bases of the junction left unmatched. Germline V gene sequence: CDR1 SQVTM, CDR2 ANQGSEA. The CDR3 consists of 18 residues. In nucleotides, the CDR3 is TGCAGCGCCGAGGGTTTAGTCGGGACTAGCGGCCCCCGTGAGACCCAGTACTTC. Translation gives CSAEGLVGTSGPRETQYF.

J is TRBJ2-5 and V is TRBV19, with D tentatively TRBD1 (6 bases). The CDR3 consists of 15 residues. Germline assignment: CDR1 LNHDA and CDR2 SQIVND (reference sequence). V lost 4 bases and J lost 4, with 16 bases in between. For the CDR3, the DNA is TGTGCCAGTAGTACCCGGGACACCACCTCAGAGACCCAGTACTTC. Translating gives CASSTRDTTSETQYF.

The CDR3: CASSTTSGGPYEQYF. CDR3 bases: TGTGCCAGTAGTACGACTAGCGGGGGGCCCTACGAGCAGTACTTC. This chain connects TRBV19 to TRBJ2-7, with TRBD2 matching over 13 bases. After removal of 4 bases from V and 2 bases from J, the junction contained 2 bases not matched to a gene. Germline lookup yields CDR1 LNHDA and CDR2 SQIVND (reference sequence). CDR3 length equals 15 residues.

The rearrangement links TRBV19 to TRBJ2-3; 7 bases map to TRBD1. The CDR3 covers 16 residues. Germline V lookup: CDR1 LNHDA, CDR2 SQIVND (reference sequence). V was clipped by 5 bases and J by 0 bases; unmatched bases: 8. In DNA, the CDR3 is TGTGCCAGTAGTGTGACAGGGCGGGCTAGCACAGATACGCAGTATTTT. This translates into CASSVTGRASTDTQYF.

The rearrangement joins TRBV28 to TRBJ1-5, with D unclear. The germline V gene encodes CDR1 MDHEN and CDR2 SYDVKM. This CDR3 contains 12 residues. V lost 7 bases, J lost 4 bases, and 8 bases lay in between. The CDR3 spells CASTVENQPQHF. CDR3 coding DNA: TGTGCCAGCACTGTAGAAAATCAGCCCCAGCATTTT. Supplemented by reference TRBV28 and TRBJ1-5, the full variable domain reads DVKVTQSSRYLVKRTGEKVFLECVQDMDHENMFWYRQDPGLGLRLIYFSYDVKMKEKGDIPEGYSVSREKKERFSLILESASTNQTSMYLCASTVENQPQHFGDGTRLSIL.

This chain joins TRBV29-1 and TRBJ2-7, with D possibly being TRBD2 (6 bases). V lost 8 bases, J lost 6 bases, and 26 bases lay in between. The CDR3 covers 15 residues. From germline, CDR1 is SQVTM and CDR2 ANQGSEA. CDR3 in amino acids: CSTTGGSAGSGEQYF. For the CDR3, the DNA is TGCAGCACGACTGGGGGATCTGCGGGGAGCGGCGAGCAGTACTTC.

The rearrangement uses TRBV4-2 and TRBJ2-1, with 9 bases identical to TRBD2. The ends lost 7 bases at V and 7 bases at J; junction bases unmatched: 8. The CDR3 length is 14 residues. Per germline, CDR1 LGHNA and CDR2 YNFKEQ. The CDR3 spells CASTDRSGGNEQFF. DNA for the CDR3: TGTGCCAGCACCGACCGTAGCGGGGGAAATGAGCAGTTCTTC.

The J gene is TRBJ2-7, the V gene TRBV30, with D maybe TRBD2 (7 bases). Trimming took off 3 bases at V and 3 bases at J, with 15 bases between the two ends. This CDR3 spans 14 amino acids. Per germline, CDR1 GTSNPN and CDR2 SVGIG (reference sequence). The CDR3 DNA reads as TGTGCCTGGAGCCAAAGGGGGGGGAACTACGAGCAGTACTTC. Its translation is CAWSQRGGNYEQYF. The whole variable domain, filled in from reference TRBV30 and TRBJ2-7, reads SQTIHQWPATLVQPVGSPLSLECTVEGTSNPNLYWYRQAAGRGLQLLFYSVGIGQISSEVPQNLSASRPQDRQFILSSKKLLLSDSGFYLCAWSQRGGNYEQYFGPGTRLTVT.

The V and J genes are TRBV9 and TRBJ2-1; possible D gene TRBD2, 5 bases. The germline V and J ends were trimmed by 2 bases and 7 bases, with 22 bases remaining between them. Germline assignment: CDR1 SGDLS and CDR2 YYNGEE. The CDR3 spans 17 residues. Here the CDR3 DNA reads TGTGCCAGCAGCGTTCGAGGAGGTGGGTTAAAAGGGAATGAGCAGTTCTTC. The encoded protein is CASSVRGGGLKGNEQFF.

The rearrangement uses TRBV5-3 and TRBJ1-1; 7 nucleotides agree with TRBD1. TRBV5-3 is an ORF for which the function is uncertain. Unmatched junction bases numbered 9, after V lost 4 bases and J lost 0 bases. The CDR3 has 16 amino acids. The CDR3 is CARSPPPDRVNTEAFF. The CDR3 DNA sequence: TGTGCCAGAAGCCCCCCCCCTGACAGGGTGAACACTGAAGCTTTCTTT.

The rearrangement links TRBV5-3 to TRBJ2-3; 7 bases are shared with TRBD1. TRBV5-3 belongs to the ORF category, with a function that is uncertain. The CDR3 sequence is 16 residues long. The V and J ends lost 0 bases and 3 bases, in that order; junction bases with no gene match: 7. In DNA form, the CDR3 reads TGTGCCAGAAGCTTGGAACAGGGGCGGAGGACAGATACGCAGTATTTT. Translated: CARSLEQGRRTDTQYF.

V gene TRBV9 combines with J gene TRBJ2-1; TRBD1 agrees at 7 bases. The CDR3 loop spans 14 amino acids. V shed 2 bases and J 4 bases; nucleotides not matched to a gene: 3. Germline-derived CDR1 and CDR2 are SGDLS and YYNGEE. In DNA form, the CDR3 reads TGTGCCAGCAGCGTCCGGGACAGATACAATGAGCAGTTCTTC. This codes for CASSVRDRYNEQFF.

This clone was seen a handful of times. The V call is TRBV18, the J call TRBJ1-2; the D is unclear. CDR1 and CDR2 (germline): KGHSH, LQKENI. V lost 0 bases and J 4 bases, leaving 9 bases between the germline ends. The CDR3 covers 14 residues. CDR3 sequence reads: CASSPPSVTYGYTF. CDR3 sequence (DNA): TGTGCCAGCTCACCACCCTCGGTCACCTATGGCTACACCTTC.

The rearrangement links TRBV5-5 to TRBJ2-7; no definite D call. V was trimmed by 2 bases and J by 3 bases, leaving 3 bases between them. Germline-derived CDR1 and CDR2 are SGHKS and YYEKEE (reference sequence). CDR3 length: 11 residues. This CDR3 reads CASSFIYEQYF. The CDR3 DNA reads as TGTGCCAGCAGCTTCATCTACGAGCAGTACTTC.

In its sample, this clone is medium-sized (0.01 to 0.1%). This sequence joins TRBV30 and TRBJ2-1; weak D call: TRBD2 (5 bases). Germline assignment: CDR1 GTSNPN and CDR2 SVGIG (reference sequence). Trimming took off 2 bases at V and 4 bases at J, with 12 bases between the two ends. The CDR3 is made up of 14 amino acids. The CDR3 loop is CAWSWRLAYNEQFF. Here the CDR3 DNA reads TGTGCCTGGAGTTGGAGGCTGGCGTACAATGAGCAGTTCTTC.

The chain employs TRBV27 and TRBJ2-1; D is unresolved. The CDR3 consists of 13 residues. V lost 4 bases to trimming and J lost 3 bases, with 7 bases between them. The germline gives CDR1 MNHEY, CDR2 SMNVEV (reference sequence). The CDR3 sequence: CASSSADYNEQFF. The CDR3 DNA is TGTGCCAGCAGTTCCGCGGACTACAATGAGCAGTTCTTC.

CDR3 nucleotide sequence: TGTGCCAGCAGCGTAACCGCCGGGACTAGCGGCCAAGAGACCCAGTACTTC. Protein: CASSVTAGTSGQETQYF. The chain is built from TRBV7-6 and TRBJ2-5; TRBD2 aligns across 11 bases. The germline gives CDR1 SGHVS, CDR2 FNYEAQ. Germline trimming cut 5 bases from V and 1 base from J; bases unmatched to any gene: 9. The length of the CDR3 is 17 residues.